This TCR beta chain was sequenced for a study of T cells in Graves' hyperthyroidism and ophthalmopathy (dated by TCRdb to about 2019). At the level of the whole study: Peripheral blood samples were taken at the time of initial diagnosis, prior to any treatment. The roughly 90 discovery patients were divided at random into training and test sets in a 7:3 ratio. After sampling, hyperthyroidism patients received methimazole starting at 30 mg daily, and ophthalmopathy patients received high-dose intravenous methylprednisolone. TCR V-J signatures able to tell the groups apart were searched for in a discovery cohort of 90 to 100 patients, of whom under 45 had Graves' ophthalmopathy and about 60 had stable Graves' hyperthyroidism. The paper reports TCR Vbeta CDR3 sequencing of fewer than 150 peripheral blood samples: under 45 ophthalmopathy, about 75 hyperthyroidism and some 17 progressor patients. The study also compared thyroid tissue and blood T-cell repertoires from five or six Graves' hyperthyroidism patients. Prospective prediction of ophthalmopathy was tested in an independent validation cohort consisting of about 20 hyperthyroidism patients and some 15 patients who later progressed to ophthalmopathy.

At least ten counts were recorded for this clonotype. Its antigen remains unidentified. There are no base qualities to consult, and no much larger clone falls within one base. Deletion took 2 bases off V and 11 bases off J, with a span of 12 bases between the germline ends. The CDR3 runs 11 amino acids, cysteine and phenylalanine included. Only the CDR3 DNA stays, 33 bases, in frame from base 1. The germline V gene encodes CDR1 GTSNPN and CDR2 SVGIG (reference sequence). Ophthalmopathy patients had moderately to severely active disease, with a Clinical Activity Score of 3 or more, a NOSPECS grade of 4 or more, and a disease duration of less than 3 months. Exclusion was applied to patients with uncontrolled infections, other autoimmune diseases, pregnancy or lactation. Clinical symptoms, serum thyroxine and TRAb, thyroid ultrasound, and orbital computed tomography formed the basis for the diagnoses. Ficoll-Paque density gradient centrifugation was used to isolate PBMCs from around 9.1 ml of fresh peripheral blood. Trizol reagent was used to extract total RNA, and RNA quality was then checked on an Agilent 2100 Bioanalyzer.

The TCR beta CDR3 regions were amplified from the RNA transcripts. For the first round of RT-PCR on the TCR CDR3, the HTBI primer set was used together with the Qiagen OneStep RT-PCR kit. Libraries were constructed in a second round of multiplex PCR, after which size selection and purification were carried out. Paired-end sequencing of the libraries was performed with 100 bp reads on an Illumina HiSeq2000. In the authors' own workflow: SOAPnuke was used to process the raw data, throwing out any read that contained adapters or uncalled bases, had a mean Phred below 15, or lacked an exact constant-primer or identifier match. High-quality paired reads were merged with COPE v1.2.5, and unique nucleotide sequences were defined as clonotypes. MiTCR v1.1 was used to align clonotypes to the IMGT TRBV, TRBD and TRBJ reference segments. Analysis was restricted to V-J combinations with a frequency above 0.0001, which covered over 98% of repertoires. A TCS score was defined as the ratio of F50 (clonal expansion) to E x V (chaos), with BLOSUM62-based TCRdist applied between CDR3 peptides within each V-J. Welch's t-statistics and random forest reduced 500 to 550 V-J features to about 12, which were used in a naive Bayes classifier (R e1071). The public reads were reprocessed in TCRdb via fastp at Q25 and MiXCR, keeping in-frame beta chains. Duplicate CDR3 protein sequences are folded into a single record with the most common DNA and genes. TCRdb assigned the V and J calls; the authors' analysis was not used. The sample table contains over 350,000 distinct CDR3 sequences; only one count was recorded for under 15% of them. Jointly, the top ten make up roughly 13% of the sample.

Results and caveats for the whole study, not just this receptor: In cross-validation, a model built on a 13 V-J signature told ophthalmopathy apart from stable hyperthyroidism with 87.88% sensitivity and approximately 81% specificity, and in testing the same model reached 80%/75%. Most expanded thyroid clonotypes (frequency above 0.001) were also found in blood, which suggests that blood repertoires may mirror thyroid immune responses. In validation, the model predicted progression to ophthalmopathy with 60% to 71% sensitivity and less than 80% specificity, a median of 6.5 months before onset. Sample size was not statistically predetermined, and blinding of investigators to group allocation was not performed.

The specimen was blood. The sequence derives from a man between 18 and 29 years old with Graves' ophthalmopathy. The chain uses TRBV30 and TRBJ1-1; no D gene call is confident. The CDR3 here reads CAWSSGPAAFF. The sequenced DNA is TGTGCCTGGAGTTCAGGCCCGGCGGCTTTCTTT.